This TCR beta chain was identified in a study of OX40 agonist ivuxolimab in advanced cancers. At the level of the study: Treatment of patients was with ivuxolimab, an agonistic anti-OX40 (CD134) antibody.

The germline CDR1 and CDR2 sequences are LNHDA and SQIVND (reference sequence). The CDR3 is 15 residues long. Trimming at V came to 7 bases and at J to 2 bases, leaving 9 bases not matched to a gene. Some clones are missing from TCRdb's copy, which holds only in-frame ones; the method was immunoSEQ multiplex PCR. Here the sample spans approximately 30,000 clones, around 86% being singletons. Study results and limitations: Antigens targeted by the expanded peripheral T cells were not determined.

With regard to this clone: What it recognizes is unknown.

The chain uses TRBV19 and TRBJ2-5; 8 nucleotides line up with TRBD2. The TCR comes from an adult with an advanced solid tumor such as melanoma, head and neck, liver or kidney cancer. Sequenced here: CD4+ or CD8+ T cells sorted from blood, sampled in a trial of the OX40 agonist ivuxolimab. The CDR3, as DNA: TGTGCCAGTACCCCGGCCAGCGGGGGACAAGAGACCCAGTACTTC. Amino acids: CASTPASGGQETQYF. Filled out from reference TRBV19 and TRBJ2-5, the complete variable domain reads DGGITQSPKYLFRKEGQNVTLSCEQNLNHDAMYWYRQDPGQGLRLIYYSQIVNDFQKGDIAEGYSVSREKKESFPLTVTSAQKNPTAFYLCASTPASGGQETQYFGPGTRLLVL.